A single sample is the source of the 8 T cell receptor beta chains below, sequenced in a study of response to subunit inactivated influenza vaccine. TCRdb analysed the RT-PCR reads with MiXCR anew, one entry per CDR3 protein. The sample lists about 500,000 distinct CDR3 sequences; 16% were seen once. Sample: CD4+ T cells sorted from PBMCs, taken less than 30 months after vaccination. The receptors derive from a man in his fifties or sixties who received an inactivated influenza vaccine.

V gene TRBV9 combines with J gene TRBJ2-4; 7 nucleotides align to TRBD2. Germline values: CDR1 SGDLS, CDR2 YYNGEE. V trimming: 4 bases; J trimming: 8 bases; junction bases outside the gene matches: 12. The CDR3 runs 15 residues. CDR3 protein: CASSPPRGRVDIQYF. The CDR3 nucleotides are TGTGCCAGCAGCCCCCCCCGAGGGAGGGTAGACATTCAGTACTTC.

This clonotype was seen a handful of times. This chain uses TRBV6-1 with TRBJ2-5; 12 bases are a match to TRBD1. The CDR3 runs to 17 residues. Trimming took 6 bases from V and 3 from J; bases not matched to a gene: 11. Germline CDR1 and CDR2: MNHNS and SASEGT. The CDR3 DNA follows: TGTGCCAGCAGACCTCAGCCGGGACAGGGGGCTGAAGAGACCCAGTACTTC. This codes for CASRPQPGQGAEETQYF.

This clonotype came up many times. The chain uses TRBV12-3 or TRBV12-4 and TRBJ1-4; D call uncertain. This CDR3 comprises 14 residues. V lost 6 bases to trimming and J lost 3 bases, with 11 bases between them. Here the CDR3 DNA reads TGTGCCAGCAGACTGTCCGCGGCTAATGAAAAACTGTTTTTT. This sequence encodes CASRLSAANEKLFF.

CDR3 in DNA: TGTGCCAGCAGCTTAAGGGGTATGGGCAATCAGCCCCAGCATTTT. Protein product: CASSLRGMGNQPQHF. V and J are TRBV7-2 and TRBJ1-5; maybe TRBD1 (5 bases). Germline loops: CDR1 SGHTA, CDR2 FQGNSA. The V gene lost 2 bases and the J gene lost 2 bases, with 10 bases spanning the gap. The CDR3 is 15 amino acids.

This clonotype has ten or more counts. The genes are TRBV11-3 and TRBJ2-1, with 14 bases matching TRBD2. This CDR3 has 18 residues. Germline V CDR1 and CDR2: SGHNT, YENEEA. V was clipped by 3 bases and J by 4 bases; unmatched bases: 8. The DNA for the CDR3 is TGTGCCAGCAGCTTCAGGGGGACTAGCGGGGGATTATACAATGAGCAGTTCTTC. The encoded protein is CASSFRGTSGGLYNEQFF.

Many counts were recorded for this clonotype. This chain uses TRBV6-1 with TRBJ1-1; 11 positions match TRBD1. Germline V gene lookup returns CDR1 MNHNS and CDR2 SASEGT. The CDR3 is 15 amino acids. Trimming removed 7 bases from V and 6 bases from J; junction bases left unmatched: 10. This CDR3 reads CASTRRGDRGSEAFF. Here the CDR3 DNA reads TGTGCCAGCACTCGAAGGGGGGACAGGGGGTCTGAAGCTTTCTTT.

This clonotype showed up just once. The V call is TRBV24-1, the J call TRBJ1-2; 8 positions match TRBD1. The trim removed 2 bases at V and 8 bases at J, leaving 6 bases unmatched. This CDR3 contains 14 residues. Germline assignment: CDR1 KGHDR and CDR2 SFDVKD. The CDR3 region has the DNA TGTGCCACCAGTGATTCGACAGGGGCGAGGGGCTACACCTTC. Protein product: CATSDSTGARGYTF.

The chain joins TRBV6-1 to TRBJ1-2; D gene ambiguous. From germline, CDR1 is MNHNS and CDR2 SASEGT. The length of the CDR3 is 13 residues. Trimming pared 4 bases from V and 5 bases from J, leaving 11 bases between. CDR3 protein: CASSAGSQYGYTF. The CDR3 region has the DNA TGTGCCAGCAGTGCCGGGAGCCAATATGGCTACACCTTC.